The 18 T cell receptor beta chains in this list originate from one sample, sequenced in a study of CD8 T cells in ankylosing spondylitis. Overall study results and limits: Several highly homologous variants made up a TCR beta motif, and this motif appeared characteristic of ankylosing spondylitis blood.

TCRdb redid the calling of the 5' RACE reads with MiXCR, one entry per CDR3 protein. The sample holds around 450,000 distinct CDR3 sequences, about 25% seen once. These receptors have no known antigen. The sequenced sample was blood, either unsorted or a sorted T cell fraction (not recorded which). These receptors came from a male donor with ankylosing spondylitis.

This clonotype appeared a few times. The chain recombines TRBV7-2 with TRBJ2-5; TRBD2 matches at 12 bases. Germline trimming cut 1 base from V and 4 bases from J; bases unmatched to any gene: 7. This CDR3 has 17 amino acids. Germline V gene data show CDR1 as SGHTA and CDR2 as FQGNSA. CDR3 nucleotide sequence: TGTGCCAGCAGCTTAGGACTAGCGGGAGTGTTGGCAGAGACCCAGTACTTC. Protein product: CASSLGLAGVLAETQYF.

This clonotype was recorded a few times. This chain connects TRBV20-1 to TRBJ1-4, with no clear D. Germline-derived CDR1 and CDR2 are DFQATT and SNEGSKA (reference sequence). The germline V and J ends were trimmed by 0 bases and 6 bases, with 14 bases remaining between them. There are 15 residues in the CDR3. This CDR3 reads CSARDFGRSDEKLFF. Here the CDR3 DNA reads TGCAGTGCTAGAGATTTCGGCCGGAGCGATGAAAAACTGTTTTTT.

This chain links TRBV3-1 with TRBJ1-1; no firm D call. This CDR3 comprises 15 residues. Deletions cut 3 bases from V and 0 bases from J, with 11 bases between. Per the germline V gene, CDR1 is LGHDT and CDR2 is YNNKEL (reference sequence). The CDR3 DNA reads TGTGCCAGCAGCCATGGCACAGCTCTGAACACTGAAGCTTTCTTT. The encoded protein is CASSHGTALNTEAFF.

The chain combines TRBV13 with TRBJ2-5; TRBD2 might be the D (6 bases). V was trimmed by 2 bases and J by 6 bases, leaving 10 bases between them. Germline CDR1 is PRHDT and CDR2 is FYEKMQ (reference sequence). This CDR3 is built from 13 residues. CDR3 DNA sequence: TGTGCCAGCAGCTTACCGGGAGCACAGACCCAGTACTTC. Amino acid sequence: CASSLPGAQTQYF.

In this sample, this clonotype turned up many times. The chain is built from TRBV7-9 and TRBJ2-1; 10 positions match TRBD2. There are 14 residues in the CDR3. V dropped 1 base and J dropped 7; count of bases not matched to a gene: 1. Looked up from germline, CDR1 is SEHNR and CDR2 is FQNEAQ (reference sequence). The CDR3 DNA reads as TGTGCCAGCAGCTTAGGGACTAGCGGTAATGAGCAGTTCTTC. It translates to CASSLGTSGNEQFF.

This chain connects TRBV20-1 to TRBJ1-5; D remains unclear. Deletions cut 3 bases from V and 8 bases from J, with 11 bases between. Germline loops: CDR1 DFQATT, CDR2 SNEGSKA (reference sequence). The CDR3 totals 12 residues. Here the CDR3 DNA reads TGCAGTGCTAGGCGGGGTGGGGAGCCCCAGCATTTT. This sequence encodes CSARRGGEPQHF.

This clonotype was observed a handful of times. The chain links TRBV6-1 to TRBJ2-7, with unresolved D. The V end lost 5 bases, the J end lost 0 bases, and 11 bases lay between the germline ends. Germline loops: CDR1 MNHNS, CDR2 SASEGT. The CDR3 is 14 residues long. The chain's CDR3 is CASSLDVPSYEQYF. CDR3 nucleotide sequence: TGTGCCAGCAGTCTAGACGTTCCCTCCTACGAGCAGTACTTC.

The chain carries TRBV20-1 and TRBJ2-5; D could derive from TRBD1 or TRBD2 (6 bases each). Trimming left V 3 bases short and J 1 base short, with 12 bases between. The germline CDR1 and CDR2 sequences are DFQATT and SNEGSKA (reference sequence). The CDR3 length is 14 residues. The CDR3 region has the DNA TGCAGTGCTAGGTTTTGGGGGGCCCAAGAGACCCAGTACTTC. Translation gives CSARFWGAQETQYF.

This chain joins TRBV27 and TRBJ2-1; weak D call: TRBD1 (6 bases). CDR1 MNHEY and CDR2 SMNVEV come from the germline V gene (reference sequence). This CDR3 contains 13 residues. V dropped 6 bases and J dropped 5 bases, with 11 bases sitting between them. The CDR3 is CASRATGNNEQFF. The DNA for the CDR3 is TGTGCCAGCAGGGCGACAGGAAACAATGAGCAGTTCTTC.

This clonotype was counted a few times. The chain links TRBV7-6 to TRBJ2-1, with 9 positions matching TRBD1. The CDR3 covers 14 residues. Germline V lookup: CDR1 SGHVS, CDR2 FNYEAQ. Unmatched junction bases numbered 4, after V lost 7 bases and J lost 3 bases. The CDR3 loop reads CASTRDRDYNEQFF. CDR3 DNA sequence: TGTGCCAGCACCCGGGACAGGGACTACAATGAGCAGTTCTTC.

This clonotype was recorded many times. V is TRBV20-1 and J is TRBJ2-1, with 9 bases that match TRBD2. J was trimmed by 3 bases and V by 5 bases; bases with no gene match: 8. Germline V gene lookup returns CDR1 DFQATT and CDR2 SNEGSKA (reference sequence). CDR3 size: 15 residues. CDR3 region: CSASSGLAYYNEQFF. DNA of the CDR3: TGCAGTGCTTCCTCCGGACTAGCGTACTACAATGAGCAGTTCTTC.

This clonotype was recorded at least ten times. The chain joins TRBV7-9 to TRBJ1-2; tentatively, D is TRBD1 (5 bases). This CDR3 has 12 residues. Trimming removed 5 bases from V and 1 base from J, with 5 bases in between. Germline loops: CDR1 SEHNR, CDR2 FQNEAQ (reference sequence). CDR3 loop: CASSGGNYGYTF. CDR3 DNA sequence: TGTGCCAGCAGCGGGGGTAACTATGGCTACACCTTC.

The gene calls are TRBV4-2 and TRBJ2-3; tentatively, D is TRBD2 (5 bases). This CDR3 contains 16 residues. Per germline, CDR1 LGHNA and CDR2 YNFKEQ. Trimming left V 0 bases short and J 9 bases short, with 19 bases between. The CDR3 protein is CASSQDFGAAVDTQYF. CDR3 nucleotides: TGTGCCAGCAGCCAAGATTTCGGAGCGGCGGTGGACACGCAGTATTTT.

This clonotype was recorded a few times. The V and J genes are TRBV20-1 and TRBJ1-2, with a possible D match to TRBD1 (5 bases). Germline CDR1 is DFQATT and CDR2 is SNEGSKA (reference sequence). V was shortened by 4 bases and J by 8 bases, with 14 bases between the two germline ends. CDR3 length equals 12 residues. In DNA form, the CDR3 reads TGCAGTGCTATCCGGGACGTGCGAGGCTACACCTTC. This codes for CSAIRDVRGYTF.

This clonotype was seen more than once but under ten times. It may be a read error: a sequence one base away is much more abundant. This chain connects TRBV11-3 to TRBJ2-1, with 7 bases lining up with TRBD2. The length of the CDR3 is 16 residues. Trimming cost V 1 base and J 0 bases; bases outside gene matches: 3. Per the germline V gene, CDR1 is SGHNT and CDR2 is YENEEA. CDR3 nucleotides: TGTGCCAGCAGCTTAGGGGGCGGGAGCTCCTACAATGAGCAGTTCTTC. It yields the protein CASSLGGGSSYNEQFF.

The V call is TRBV14, the J call TRBJ2-2; D remains ambiguous. Trimming pared 4 bases from V and 9 bases from J, leaving 9 bases between. The CDR3 length is 12 residues. CDR1 is SGHDN, CDR2 FVKESK, per germline. DNA of the CDR3: TGTGCCAGCAGCCCAAGTCGTCGGGAGCTGTTTTTT. This gives the protein CASSPSRRELFF.

The chain combines TRBV29-1 with TRBJ2-1, with D perhaps TRBD1 (6 bases). The CDR3 has 13 residues. CDR1 is SQVTM, CDR2 ANQGSEA, per germline. V was cut by 7 bases and J by 0 bases, with 10 bases left in between. This chain's CDR3 is CSGTGSSYNEQFF. The CDR3 nucleotides read TGCAGCGGTACAGGGAGCTCCTACAATGAGCAGTTCTTC.

V usage is TRBV18 and J usage is TRBJ2-3; D is possibly TRBD1 (5 bases). Trimming shortened V by 5 bases and J by 1 base, and 13 bases separated the two germline ends. Germline values: CDR1 KGHSH, CDR2 LQKENI. The length of the CDR3 is 15 residues. CDR3 residues: CASSTWGGRTDTQYF. CDR3 DNA sequence: TGTGCCAGCTCAACCTGGGGCGGACGCACAGATACGCAGTATTTT.